These T cell receptor beta chains were read from a single sample in a study of radiation and T cells in renal cell carcinoma. TCRdb's copy holds only in-frame clones and misses some; the assay was immunoSEQ multiplex PCR. This table holds about 150,000 clones, approximately 91% found once. The sequenced sample was blood, obtained from a patient whose treatment included radiotherapy and nephrectomy. Source of these receptors: a woman aged 45-65 years with renal cell carcinoma. Both conserved end residues are part of each CDR3. A D gene is named only where the DNA matches it firmly. Clone size is not always given. Where it is, it says once, few, many or a class for expanded clones.

d_gene	v_gene	abundance	j_gene	CDR3aa
.	TRBV18	.	TRBJ2-1	CASSNHRGGGEQFF
.	TRBV9	.	TRBJ2-1	CASSALEGEQFF
.	TRBV5-4	.	TRBJ1-2	CASSPAQGRTYGYTF
TRBD2	TRBV10-2	.	TRBJ2-7	CASSPGGVYEQYF
TRBD1	TRBV30	.	TRBJ1-2	CAWGKGQGNYGYTF
.	TRBV2	.	TRBJ1-2	CASTRQTYGYTF
.	TRBV19	.	TRBJ1-2	CASRGLGYGYTF
.	TRBV11-2	.	TRBJ2-1	CASSFQPYRGNEQFF
.	TRBV6-5	.	TRBJ1-2	CASSTAGAARGYTF
.	TRBV7-2	.	TRBJ1-1	CASSFSGNTEAFF
.	TRBV6-1	.	TRBJ2-5	CASTQNWVQETQYF
.	TRBV5-1	.	TRBJ2-1	CASSPRGASYNEQFF
.	TRBV4-1	.	TRBJ2-5	CASSLGPQETQYF
TRBD1	TRBV29-1	.	TRBJ1-1	CSAPGQGNTEAFF
TRBD2	TRBV14	.	TRBJ2-2	CASSPHQRGGVTGELFF
.	TRBV11-3	.	TRBJ1-4	CASSLWTAANEKLFF
.	TRBV7-2	.	TRBJ2-1	CASHQPEGNEQFF
.	TRBV2	once	TRBJ1-5	CASSDGVYSNQPQHF